The source of this TCR beta chain is a study of T cell responses to AZD1222 COVID-19 vaccine. Study at large: Second-dose timings of about 4 or about 12 weeks were pooled.

Comments on this clone: Its antigen is unidentified.

Clones were read by immunoSEQ multiplex PCR, and TCRdb kept only the in-frame ones, dropping some. This sample has about 140,000 clones, with approximately 90% found just once. Germline V gives CDR1 ENHRY, CDR2 SYGVKD. CDR3 size: 18 residues. With 0 bases clipped from V and 12 bases from J, the junction kept 13 bases outside the gene matches. Study-wide results and limits: Reportedly, nearly half the spike-specific TCRs target unmutated variant regions. Repertoires were obtained solely post-peak T cell response. Donors skewed white British and female; clonal diversity was possibly underestimated.

This TCR came from an adult in good health. The chain joins TRBV10-3 to TRBJ2-1, with TRBD2 matching over 14 bases. Sequencing was performed on peripheral blood, taken on day 0 of AZD1222 vaccination. CDR3 nucleotides: TGTGCCATCAGTGAGTCTGGGACTAGCGGGAGTATTTTCGGCGTGCAGTTCTTC. This translates into CAISESGTSGSIFGVQFF.